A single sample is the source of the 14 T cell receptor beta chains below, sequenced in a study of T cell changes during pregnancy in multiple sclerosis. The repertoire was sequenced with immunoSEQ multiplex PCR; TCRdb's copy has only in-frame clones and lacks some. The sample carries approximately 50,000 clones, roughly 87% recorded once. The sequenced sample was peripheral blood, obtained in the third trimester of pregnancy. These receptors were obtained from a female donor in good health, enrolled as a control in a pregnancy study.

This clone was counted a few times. The CDR3 is CASTYEPGGTEAFF. In nucleotides, the CDR3 is TGTGCCAGCACCTACGAGCCGGGGGGCACTGAAGCTTTCTTT. The rearrangement joins TRBV6-4 to TRBJ1-1, with D perhaps matching TRBD1 (5 bases). V was pared by 7 bases and J by 4 bases, with 16 bases between. The length of the CDR3 is 14 residues. Germline V lookup: CDR1 MRHNA, CDR2 SNTAGT.

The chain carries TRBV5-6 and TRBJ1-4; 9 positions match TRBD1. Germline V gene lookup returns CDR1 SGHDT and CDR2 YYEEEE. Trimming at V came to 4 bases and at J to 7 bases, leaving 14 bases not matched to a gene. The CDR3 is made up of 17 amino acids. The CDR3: CASSAAPSGTGSEKLFF. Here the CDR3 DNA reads TGTGCCAGCAGCGCTGCACCGTCCGGGACAGGGTCTGAAAAACTGTTTTTT.

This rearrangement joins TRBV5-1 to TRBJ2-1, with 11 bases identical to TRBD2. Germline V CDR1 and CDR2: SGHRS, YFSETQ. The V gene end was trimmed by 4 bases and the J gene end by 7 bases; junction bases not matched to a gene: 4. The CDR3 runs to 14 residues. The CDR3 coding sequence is TGCGCCAGCAGCCCAGCTAGCGGGAGGAATGAGCAGTTCTTC. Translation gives CASSPASGRNEQFF.

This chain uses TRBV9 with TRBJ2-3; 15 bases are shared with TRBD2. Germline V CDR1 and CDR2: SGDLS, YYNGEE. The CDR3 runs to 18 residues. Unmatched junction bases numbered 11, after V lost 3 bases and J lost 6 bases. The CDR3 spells CASSATQGLAGGRDTQYF. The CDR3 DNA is TGTGCCAGCAGCGCGACCCAGGGACTAGCGGGAGGACGGGATACGCAGTATTTT.

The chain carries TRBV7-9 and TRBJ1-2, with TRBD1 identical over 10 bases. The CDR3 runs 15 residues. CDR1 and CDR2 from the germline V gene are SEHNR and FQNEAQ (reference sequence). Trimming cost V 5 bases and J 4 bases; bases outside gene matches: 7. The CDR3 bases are TGTGCCAGCAGCCCGGACAGGGGGTCGTTCTATGGCTACACCTTC. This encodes CASSPDRGSFYGYTF.

CDR3 nucleotide sequence: TGTGCCAGCAGCCTCGGGGGGGCGCGGGGCTACACCTTC. It specifies CASSLGGARGYTF. The J gene is TRBJ1-2, the V gene TRBV6-5, with a possible D match to TRBD1 (6 bases). The CDR3 sequence is 13 residues long. Germline V CDR1 and CDR2: MNHEY, SVGAGI. V dropped 6 bases and J dropped 8 bases, with 16 bases sitting between them.

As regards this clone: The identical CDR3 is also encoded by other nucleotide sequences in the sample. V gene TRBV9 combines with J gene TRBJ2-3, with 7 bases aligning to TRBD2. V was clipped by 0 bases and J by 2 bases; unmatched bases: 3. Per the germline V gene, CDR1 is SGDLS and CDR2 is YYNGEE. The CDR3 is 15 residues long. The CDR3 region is CASSVGSGTTDTQYF. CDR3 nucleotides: TGTGCCAGCAGCGTAGGCAGCGGGACCACAGATACGCAGTATTTT.

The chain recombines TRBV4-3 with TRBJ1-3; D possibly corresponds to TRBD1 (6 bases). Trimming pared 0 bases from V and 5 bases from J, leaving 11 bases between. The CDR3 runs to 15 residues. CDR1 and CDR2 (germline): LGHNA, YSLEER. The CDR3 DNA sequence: TGCGCCAGCAGCCAAGATCTCACAGGGAGAAACACCATATATTTT. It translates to CASSQDLTGRNTIYF.

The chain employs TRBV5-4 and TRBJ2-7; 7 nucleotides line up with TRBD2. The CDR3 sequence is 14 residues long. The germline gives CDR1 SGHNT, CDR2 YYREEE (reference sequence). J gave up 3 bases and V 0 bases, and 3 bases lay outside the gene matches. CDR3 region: CASSLEGLHYEQYF. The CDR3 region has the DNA TGTGCCAGCAGCTTGGAGGGACTACACTACGAGCAGTACTTC. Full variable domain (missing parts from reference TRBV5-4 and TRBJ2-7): ETGVTQSPTHLIKTRGQQVTLRCSSQSGHNTVSWYQQALGQGPQFIFQYYREEENGRGNFPPRFSGLQFPNYSSELNVNALELDDSALYLCASSLEGLHYEQYFGPGTRLTVT.

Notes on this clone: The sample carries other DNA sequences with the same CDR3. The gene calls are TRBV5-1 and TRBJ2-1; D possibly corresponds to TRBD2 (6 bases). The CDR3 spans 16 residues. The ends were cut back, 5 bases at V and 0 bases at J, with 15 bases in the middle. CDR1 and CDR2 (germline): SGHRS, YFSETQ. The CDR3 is CASSSRGSSSYNEQFF. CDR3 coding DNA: TGCGCCAGCAGTTCCCGGGGGAGTAGCTCCTACAATGAGCAGTTCTTC.

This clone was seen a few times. DNA of the CDR3: TGTGCCAGCAGCTCCACAGGGGCGCAAGAGACCCAGTACTTC. Translated, it gives CASSSTGAQETQYF. This chain uses TRBV13 with TRBJ2-5, with TRBD1 matching over 7 bases. Germline CDR1 is PRHDT and CDR2 is FYEKMQ (reference sequence). The CDR3 totals 14 residues. After removal of 4 bases from V and 2 bases from J, the junction contained 4 bases not matched to a gene. The complete variable domain, with remaining parts taken from reference TRBV13 and TRBJ2-5, reads AAGVIQSPRHLIKEKRETATLKCYPIPRHDTVYWYQQGPGQDPQFLISFYEKMQSDKGSIPDRFSAQQFSDYHSELNMSSLELGDSALYFCASSSTGAQETQYFGPGTRLLVL.

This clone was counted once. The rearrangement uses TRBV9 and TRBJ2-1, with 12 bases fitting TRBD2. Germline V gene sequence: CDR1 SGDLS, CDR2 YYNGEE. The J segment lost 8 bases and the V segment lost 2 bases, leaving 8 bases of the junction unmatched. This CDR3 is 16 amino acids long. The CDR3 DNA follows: TGTGCCAGCAGCGTGACGACTAGCGGGAGTGGCGATGAGCAGTTCTTC. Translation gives CASSVTTSGSGDEQFF.

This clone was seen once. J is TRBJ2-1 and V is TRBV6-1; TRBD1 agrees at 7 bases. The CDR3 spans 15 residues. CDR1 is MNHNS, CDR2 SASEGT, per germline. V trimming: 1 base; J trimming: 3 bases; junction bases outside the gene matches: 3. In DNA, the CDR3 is TGTGCCAGCAGTGAAGTGTGGACAGGCTACAATGAGCAGTTCTTC. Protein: CASSEVWTGYNEQFF.

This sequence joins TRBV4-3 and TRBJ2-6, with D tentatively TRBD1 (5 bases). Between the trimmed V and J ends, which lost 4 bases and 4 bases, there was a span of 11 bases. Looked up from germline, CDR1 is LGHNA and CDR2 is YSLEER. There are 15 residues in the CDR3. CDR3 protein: CASSPQGSGANVLTF. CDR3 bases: TGCGCCAGCAGCCCTCAGGGATCAGGGGCCAACGTCCTGACTTTC.